A selection of T cell receptor beta chains follows, all from one sample in a study of blood T cell repertoires in COVID-19. Assay: immunoSEQ multiplex PCR; the TCRdb copy retains only in-frame clones and omits some. The table shows some 14,000 clones, with about 88% occurring only once. The sample was peripheral blood. Every receptor here comes from a human donor in a cohort sampled during active COVID-19. CDR3s include the opening cysteine and the closing phenylalanine or tryptophan. Fields, in order: D gene, J gene, V gene, clone size, CDR3 DNA, CDR3 protein. D genes are given only for firm matches. The listing skips clone size in some rows; elsewhere it reads once, few, many or a size class.

d_gene: .; j_gene: TRBJ2-7; v_gene: TRBV19; abundance: few; CDR3nt: TGTGCCAGTAGTATAGGCAGGGACTACGAGCAGTACTTC; CDR3aa: CASSIGRDYEQYF
d_gene: TRBD2; j_gene: TRBJ2-5; v_gene: TRBV11-3; abundance: .; CDR3nt: TGTGCCAGCAGATTAGCGGGGGTAGGGTCAGAGACCCAGTACTTC; CDR3aa: CASRLAGVGSETQYF
d_gene: .; j_gene: TRBJ1-3; v_gene: TRBV6-6; abundance: .; CDR3nt: TGTGCCAGCACCCCTAAAGGGGCTAATGGAAACACCATATATTTT; CDR3aa: CASTPKGANGNTIYF
d_gene: TRBD1; j_gene: TRBJ1-5; v_gene: TRBV6-5; abundance: .; CDR3nt: TGTGCCAGCAGGCGGACAGGGAGAAATCAGCCCCAGCATTTT; CDR3aa: CASRRTGRNQPQHF
d_gene: TRBD2; j_gene: TRBJ2-3; v_gene: TRBV30; abundance: .; CDR3nt: TGTGCCTGGACTAGCGGGGAGCTCAGCACAGATACGCAGTATTTT; CDR3aa: CAWTSGELSTDTQYF
d_gene: TRBD2; j_gene: TRBJ2-5; v_gene: TRBV4-3; abundance: .; CDR3nt: TGCGCCAGCAGCGGGACTAGCCCCCAAGAGACCCAGTACTTC; CDR3aa: CASSGTSPQETQYF
d_gene: TRBD1; j_gene: TRBJ1-5; v_gene: TRBV2; abundance: .; CDR3nt: TGTGCCAGCAGTGAACAGGGGGCGATTCAGCCCCAGCATTTT; CDR3aa: CASSEQGAIQPQHF
d_gene: TRBD2; j_gene: TRBJ2-1; v_gene: TRBV3-1/TRBV3-2; abundance: few; CDR3nt: TGTGCCAGCAGCCAAGGGGTTTTCGAGCGGGAGTACAATGAGCAGTTCTTC; CDR3aa: CASSQGVFEREYNEQFF
d_gene: TRBD1; j_gene: TRBJ1-1; v_gene: TRBV18; abundance: .; CDR3nt: TGTGCCAGCTCACCGGGACAGGGCGCTGAAGCTTTCTTT; CDR3aa: CASSPGQGAEAFF
d_gene: TRBD1; j_gene: TRBJ1-2; v_gene: TRBV5-8; abundance: .; CDR3nt: TGTGCCAGCAGCTTGGGGACAGGGCTTTATAACTATGGCTACACCTTC; CDR3aa: CASSLGTGLYNYGYTF
d_gene: TRBD2; j_gene: TRBJ2-5; v_gene: TRBV11-2; abundance: .; CDR3nt: TGTGCCAGCAGCTTAGTGACTAGCGGGACATCCGTGATTAGGACCCAGTACTTC; CDR3aa: CASSLVTSGTSVIRTQYF
d_gene: TRBD2; j_gene: TRBJ2-2; v_gene: TRBV9; abundance: .; CDR3nt: TGTGCCAGCAGCGTATGGGTAGCGGGTAACACCGGGGAGCTGTTTTTT; CDR3aa: CASSVWVAGNTGELFF
d_gene: .; j_gene: TRBJ1-1; v_gene: TRBV7-8; abundance: .; CDR3nt: TGTGCCAGCAGCCCGGGTATAGGAGCTTTCTTT; CDR3aa: CASSPGIGAFF
d_gene: .; j_gene: TRBJ2-3; v_gene: TRBV9; abundance: .; CDR3nt: TGTGCCAGCAACTTGGGCAGGGCGATTAGCACAGATACGCAGTATTTT; CDR3aa: CASNLGRAISTDTQYF
d_gene: .; j_gene: TRBJ1-3; v_gene: TRBV5-1; abundance: .; CDR3nt: TGCGCCAGCAGCTTGGAGGGGGTCGGAAACACCATATATTTT; CDR3aa: CASSLEGVGNTIYF
d_gene: .; j_gene: TRBJ1-6; v_gene: TRBV6-2/TRBV6-3; abundance: .; CDR3nt: TGTGCCAGCAGTCTCCGACAGGTTTTCAATTCACCCCTCCACTTT; CDR3aa: CASSLRQVFNSPLHF
d_gene: TRBD1; j_gene: TRBJ2-7; v_gene: TRBV12-3/TRBV12-4; abundance: .; CDR3nt: TGTGCCAGCACCGAAGACAGGGTCACCGAGCAGTACTTC; CDR3aa: CASTEDRVTEQYF
d_gene: TRBD1; j_gene: TRBJ2-3; v_gene: TRBV19; abundance: few; CDR3nt: TGTGCCAGTAAGGGGGGGACAGGGGGACATCCTAGCACAGATACGCAGTATTTT; CDR3aa: CASKGGTGGHPSTDTQYF
d_gene: .; j_gene: TRBJ2-1; v_gene: TRBV3-1/TRBV3-2; abundance: .; CDR3nt: TGTGCCAGCAGCCAAGTCGCCTTACCAGGGGATGAGCAGTTCTTC; CDR3aa: CASSQVALPGDEQFF
d_gene: .; j_gene: TRBJ2-1; v_gene: TRBV5-3; abundance: .; CDR3nt: TGTGCCAGAAGCTTGGAGGAGCGGAATGAGCAGTTCTTC; CDR3aa: CARSLEERNEQFF
d_gene: .; j_gene: TRBJ1-3; v_gene: TRBV4-3; abundance: .; CDR3nt: TGCGCCAGCAGCCAAGAGGGCAGCTCTGGAAACACCATATATTTT; CDR3aa: CASSQEGSSGNTIYF
d_gene: TRBD1; j_gene: TRBJ2-5; v_gene: TRBV7-9; abundance: .; CDR3nt: TGTGCCAGCAGCAGGGACAGCCAAGAGACCCAGTACTTC; CDR3aa: CASSRDSQETQYF
d_gene: TRBD2; j_gene: TRBJ2-7; v_gene: TRBV3-1/TRBV3-2; abundance: few; CDR3nt: TGTGCCAGCAGTAGACTAGCGGGGAACTACGAGCAGTACTTC; CDR3aa: CASSRLAGNYEQYF
d_gene: TRBD1; j_gene: TRBJ1-1; v_gene: TRBV4-3; abundance: .; CDR3nt: TGCGCCAGCAGCCAAGATTCAGGGGGCCTCACTGAAGCTTTCTTT; CDR3aa: CASSQDSGGLTEAFF
d_gene: .; j_gene: TRBJ2-6; v_gene: TRBV10-3; abundance: .; CDR3nt: TGTGCCAGCAGTCCGGGAGGGGCCAACGTCCTGACTTTC; CDR3aa: CASSPGGANVLTF
d_gene: .; j_gene: TRBJ2-7; v_gene: TRBV7-9; abundance: .; CDR3nt: TGTGCCAGCAGTATCGCAGGGGGGTACGAGCAGTACTTC; CDR3aa: CASSIAGGYEQYF
d_gene: .; j_gene: TRBJ2-1; v_gene: TRBV3-1/TRBV3-2; abundance: .; CDR3nt: TGTGCCAGCAGTAACAGAGTCCCGCCCAGAGTGGATGAGCAGTTCTTC; CDR3aa: CASSNRVPPRVDEQFF
d_gene: .; j_gene: TRBJ1-1; v_gene: TRBV7-2; abundance: .; CDR3nt: TGTGCCAGCAGCTTAGGGACACCTCCTAACACTGAAGCTTTCTTT; CDR3aa: CASSLGTPPNTEAFF
d_gene: .; j_gene: TRBJ2-3; v_gene: TRBV12-5; abundance: .; CDR3nt: TGTGCTAGTGGTTTGAGCAGGTTCACAGATACGCAGTATTTT; CDR3aa: CASGLSRFTDTQYF
d_gene: .; j_gene: TRBJ2-7; v_gene: TRBV7-8; abundance: few; CDR3nt: TGTGCCAGCAGCGGAGGGGGCGGCCGCTCCTACGAGCAGTACTTC; CDR3aa: CASSGGGGRSYEQYF
d_gene: TRBD2; j_gene: TRBJ2-5; v_gene: TRBV7-2; abundance: .; CDR3nt: TGTGCCAGCAGCTTGACTGGGGGCGGGGGGGAGACCCAGTACTTC; CDR3aa: CASSLTGGGGETQYF
d_gene: TRBD2; j_gene: TRBJ2-3; v_gene: TRBV18; abundance: few; CDR3nt: TGTGCCAGCTCTCGAACCAAGCGGGCTAGCGGGGGGGGCGTTCCAGATACGCAGTATTTT; CDR3aa: CASSRTKRASGGGVPDTQYF
d_gene: .; j_gene: TRBJ1-5; v_gene: TRBV15; abundance: .; CDR3nt: TGTGCCACCAGCAGAGAAATAATAACAGGGATTCAGCCCCAGCATTTT; CDR3aa: CATSREIITGIQPQHF
d_gene: .; j_gene: TRBJ1-2; v_gene: TRBV15; abundance: .; CDR3nt: TGTGCCACCAGCAGAGATTTTGCGCAGGGCCCCAGCGACGGCACCTTC; CDR3aa: CATSRDFAQGPSDGTF
d_gene: .; j_gene: TRBJ2-7; v_gene: TRBV30; abundance: .; CDR3nt: TGTGCCTGGAGTGGGCAGGTTGCCTACGAGCAGTACTTC; CDR3aa: CAWSGQVAYEQYF
d_gene: .; j_gene: TRBJ1-1; v_gene: TRBV6-1; abundance: few; CDR3nt: TGTGCCAGCAGTGAAGACAGAGTGAACACTGAAGCTTTCTTT; CDR3aa: CASSEDRVNTEAFF
d_gene: TRBD1; j_gene: TRBJ2-4; v_gene: TRBV15; abundance: .; CDR3nt: TGTGCCACCAGCAGAGATTCAGGGACAGGGGGGGACATTCAGTACTTC; CDR3aa: CATSRDSGTGGDIQYF
d_gene: .; j_gene: TRBJ2-1; v_gene: TRBV2; abundance: .; CDR3nt: TGTGCCAGCAGTGAAGGGGACTCCACCAGCGATGAGCAGTTCTTC; CDR3aa: CASSEGDSTSDEQFF
d_gene: .; j_gene: TRBJ1-1; v_gene: TRBV4-3; abundance: .; CDR3nt: TGCGCCAGCAGCCAAGGGGCCGGATACACTGAAGCTTTCTTT; CDR3aa: CASSQGAGYTEAFF
d_gene: .; j_gene: TRBJ2-6; v_gene: TRBV4-1; abundance: .; CDR3nt: TGCGCCAGCAGCCAAGAGGGGAGCTCTGGGGCCAACGTCCTGACTTTC; CDR3aa: CASSQEGSSGANVLTF
d_gene: TRBD1; j_gene: TRBJ2-7; v_gene: TRBV18; abundance: once; CDR3nt: TGTGCCAGCCTGGAAGGACAGGGGGCTCCTTACGAGCAGTACTTC; CDR3aa: CASLEGQGAPYEQYF
d_gene: .; j_gene: TRBJ2-7; v_gene: TRBV5-5; abundance: .; CDR3nt: TGTGCCAGCAGCTTGGGTGTAGGAGGGGCTGCCTACGAGCAGTACTTC; CDR3aa: CASSLGVGGAAYEQYF
d_gene: .; j_gene: TRBJ1-1; v_gene: TRBV18; abundance: .; CDR3nt: TGTGCCAGCTCACCGGGAGAGGGTGAAGCTTTCTTT; CDR3aa: CASSPGEGEAFF
d_gene: TRBD1; j_gene: TRBJ2-7; v_gene: TRBV6-5; abundance: once; CDR3nt: TGTGCCAGCAGCCCAGGGGGTGAGCAGTACTTC; CDR3aa: CASSPGGEQYF
d_gene: .; j_gene: TRBJ1-5; v_gene: TRBV18; abundance: .; CDR3nt: TGTGCCAGCTCACCCGAGCAGGCGGGAAAGCCCCAGCATTTT; CDR3aa: CASSPEQAGKPQHF
d_gene: TRBD1; j_gene: TRBJ1-5; v_gene: TRBV6-2/TRBV6-3; abundance: .; CDR3nt: TGTGCCAGCAGTTACTCGATAGGATTGGGACAGGCGGGGGATCAGCCCCAGCATTTT; CDR3aa: CASSYSIGLGQAGDQPQHF
d_gene: TRBD2; j_gene: TRBJ2-3; v_gene: TRBV9; abundance: .; CDR3nt: TGTGCCAGCAGCGCCGATCTAGGACCGGGACTAGGGGTGTCAGATACGCAGTATTTT; CDR3aa: CASSADLGPGLGVSDTQYF
d_gene: .; j_gene: TRBJ2-3; v_gene: TRBV19; abundance: .; CDR3nt: TGTGCCAGTAGTACGGGGGCGTCGGGAGGTACGCAGTATTTT; CDR3aa: CASSTGASGGTQYF
d_gene: .; j_gene: TRBJ1-5; v_gene: TRBV19; abundance: .; CDR3nt: TGTGCCAGTAGTCAGGGGTGGAGCAATCAGCCCCAGCATTTT; CDR3aa: CASSQGWSNQPQHF